The T cell receptor (beta chain) described here comes from a study of spatial heterogeneity in lung cancer. About the research overall: Unique TCR and UMI combinations averaged more than ten appearances each in raw reads. Study findings and constraints: Ubiquitous, expanded tumor-derived TCRs were more frequently observed in blood at resection than at follow-up.

Documented time point: sample taken at primary tumor resection. The authors sequenced whole RNA from tumor, nontumor lung or frozen PBMC without sorting. Samples were donated by 72 untreated early-stage non-small cell lung cancer patients. The CDR3 totals 14 residues. V was shortened by 3 bases and J by 4 bases, with 12 bases between the two germline ends. Germline CDR1 reads MDHEN; CDR2 reads SYDVKM. By its share, this clonotype is medium-sized (0.01 to 0.1%). Its antigen is not known. The library was prepared for alpha chains; this beta chain is a stray read, so its frequency means little. Carried by each TCR cDNA molecule was a unique molecular identifier. TCRdb re-analysed the 5' RACE reads in MiXCR, keeping a single row per CDR3 protein. In the table there are 13,000 or so distinct CDR3 sequences, 3.9% of which are singletons.

The source is a male donor with early-stage non-small cell lung cancer. The chain joins TRBV28 to TRBJ2-5; D gene uncertain. Sequencing was performed on PBMCs, taken at surgery. In DNA, the CDR3 is TGTGCCAGCAGTTTTTCAGGCCCAATAGAGACCCAGTACTTC. Protein sequence: CASSFSGPIETQYF.